Below, one T cell receptor beta chain is given with its context. This sample is part of a study of blood T cell repertoires in COVID-19. TCRdb's copy holds only in-frame clones and misses some; the assay was immunoSEQ multiplex PCR. The table includes approximately 90,000 clones, 75% to 90% detected once. This CDR3 spans 14 amino acids. The V gene lost 4 bases and the J gene lost 1 base, with 9 bases spanning the gap. CDR1 and CDR2 (germline): SGHRS, YFSETQ. This TCR came from a woman older than 75 with acute or convalescent COVID-19. The genes are TRBV5-1 and TRBJ1-3, with no clear D. Sequenced: peripheral blood. CDR3 in amino acids: CASSQGGSGNTIYF. The CDR3 DNA follows: TGCGCCAGCAGCCAAGGAGGGTCTGGAAACACCATATATTTT.